This T cell receptor (beta chain) was observed in a study of graft-versus-host responses after intestinal transplantation. Study-wide context: For two to four years after anti-thymocyte globulin induction, all recipients took tacrolimus and steroids.

Whole-study findings and limits: Declines in HvG clones occurring early post-transplant were associated with peak circulating GvH clone levels. Recipient bone marrow held GvH clones, some seen earlier in ileum or blood.

Notes on this clone: Its antigen is as yet unknown.

V lost 3 bases, J lost 0 bases, and 9 bases lay in between. The CDR3 is made up of 16 amino acids. Germline values: CDR1 SEHNR, CDR2 FQNEAQ (reference sequence). Libraries were prepared by immunoSEQ multiplex PCR; TCRdb keeps only in-frame clonotypes and omits some of them. The sample lists tens of thousands of clones; around 93% were seen once. V gene TRBV7-9 combines with J gene TRBJ1-6; maybe TRBD1 (5 bases). Sequenced here: unstimulated CD4+ T cells sorted from spleen or lymph node cells, sampled before transplant. This receptor was taken from a human donor who was the organ donor for an intestinal transplant. CDR3 bases: TGTGCCAGCAGCTTGGGGGTTAGCTCCTATAATTCACCCCTCCACTTT. This encodes CASSLGVSSYNSPLHF. The variable domain in full, completed from reference TRBV7-9 and TRBJ1-6, reads DTGVSQNPRHKITKRGQNVTFRCDPISEHNRLYWYRQTLGQGPEFLTYFQNEAQLEKSRLLSDRFSAERPKGSFSTLEIQRTEQGDSAMYLCASSLGVSSYNSPLHFGNGTRLTVT.